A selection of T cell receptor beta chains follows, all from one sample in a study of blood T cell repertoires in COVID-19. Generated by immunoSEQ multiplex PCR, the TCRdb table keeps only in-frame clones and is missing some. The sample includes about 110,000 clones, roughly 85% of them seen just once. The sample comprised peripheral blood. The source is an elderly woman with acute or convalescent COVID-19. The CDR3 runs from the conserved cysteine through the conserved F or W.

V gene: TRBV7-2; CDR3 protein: CASSLAYTDTQYF
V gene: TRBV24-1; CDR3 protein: CATQGAWDSDTQYF
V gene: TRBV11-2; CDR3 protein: CASTVDRGGGYTF
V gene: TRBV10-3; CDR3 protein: CAPGQGRGTEAFF
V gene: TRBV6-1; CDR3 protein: CASSEIFLAGSRNEQFF
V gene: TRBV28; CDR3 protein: CASSGTSGNEQFF
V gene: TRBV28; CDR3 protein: CASSATGGASAGELFF
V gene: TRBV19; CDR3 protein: CASTGHTLNIQYF
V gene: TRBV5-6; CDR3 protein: CASSAQGAANYGYTF
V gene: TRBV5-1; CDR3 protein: CASSGGRTNEKLFF
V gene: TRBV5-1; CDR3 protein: CASSPGGGSQETQYF